This TCR beta chain was sequenced in a study of blood T cells in healthy people across ages. The CDR3 has 15 amino acids. V lost 3 bases, J lost 3 bases, and 18 bases lay in between. The germline gives CDR1 DFQATT, CDR2 SNEGSKA (reference sequence). This clonotype has ten or more counts. Then a second PCR, running roughly 6 to 12 cycles, was carried out with a sample-barcoded 5' primer and a J-beta primer mix. One entry per CDR3 protein, called by TCRdb with MiXCR from the 5' RACE reads. The sample contains fewer than 800,000 distinct CDR3 sequences, roughly 32% of which appear only once. The receptor was isolated from a woman older than 75 in good health. Sequenced material: blood. V gene TRBV20-1 combines with J gene TRBJ2-7, with D possibly being TRBD2 (7 bases). The CDR3 DNA reads TGCAGTGCTAGTCGGGCGGGGGCCAATATCTACGAGCAGTACTTC. Amino acids: CSASRAGANIYEQYF.